The 25 T cell receptor beta chains listed next were all sequenced from one sample in a study of identical twins. TCRdb analysed the 5' RACE reads with MiXCR anew, one entry per CDR3 protein. The data show 400,000 to 550,000 distinct CDR3 sequences, roughly 21% seen once. These data also featured in a second study, about T cells expressing NK-cell markers.

The source material was CD4+ T cells sorted from blood. The receptors come from a woman aged 18-29 years in good health.

This clonotype was recorded a few times. The chain combines TRBV12-3 or TRBV12-4 with TRBJ1-5; D gene ambiguous. The V gene lost 5 bases and the J gene lost 4 bases, with 6 bases spanning the gap. The length of the CDR3 is 12 residues. CDR3 DNA sequence: TGTGCCAGCAGTCCCGTTAATCAGCCCCAGCATTTT. It specifies CASSPVNQPQHF.

This clonotype has more than one count but fewer than ten. This chain joins TRBV12-3 or TRBV12-4 and TRBJ1-5; possibly TRBD1 for D (6 bases). The CDR3 contains 14 residues. V was shortened by 0 bases and J by 9 bases, with 12 bases between the two germline ends. CDR3 amino acids: CASSLAGGRRPQHF. In DNA form, the CDR3 reads TGTGCCAGCAGTTTAGCAGGGGGGAGGCGGCCCCAGCATTTT.

The gene calls are TRBV19 and TRBJ1-5; TRBD1 aligns across 7 bases. The CDR3 has 16 residues. Trimming removed 6 bases from V and 0 bases from J; junction bases left unmatched: 8. Germline values: CDR1 LNHDA, CDR2 SQIVND (reference sequence). The CDR3 loop reads CASRVGGLYSNQPQHF. CDR3 DNA sequence: TGTGCCAGTAGGGTAGGGGGCCTTTATAGCAATCAGCCCCAGCATTTT.

The sample holds a few counts of this clonotype. The chain recombines TRBV29-1 with TRBJ1-4; D is possibly TRBD1 (6 bases). This CDR3 contains 12 residues. Germline CDR1 reads SQVTM; CDR2 reads ANQGSEA. The germline V and J ends were trimmed by 7 bases and 1 base, with 7 bases remaining between them. The CDR3 reads CSGGQTNEKLFF. The CDR3 nucleotides are TGCAGCGGGGGACAAACTAATGAAAAACTGTTTTTT. Based on the CDR3 plus reference TRBV29-1 and TRBJ1-4, the full variable domain is SAVISQKPSRDICQRGTSLTIQCQVDSQVTMMFWYRQQPGQSLTLIATANQGSEATYESGFVIDKFPISRPNLTFSTLTVSNMSPEDSSIYLCSGGQTNEKLFFGSGTQLSVL.

Here the CDR3 DNA reads TGCAGCGTTCTTGCCTTGACTAGCGGGAGATCAGATACGCAGTATTTT. The encoded protein is CSVLALTSGRSDTQYF. The rearrangement links TRBV29-1 to TRBJ2-3, with 12 bases lining up with TRBD2. The CDR3 sequence is 16 residues long. CDR1 is SQVTM and CDR2 is ANQGSEA in the germline V gene. The ends lost 5 bases at V and 4 bases at J; junction bases unmatched: 10.

Written as DNA, the CDR3 is TGCAGTGCTAGAGGTCGGGGGGCCGCAGAGACCCAGTACTTC. Its protein product is CSARGRGAAETQYF. The chain combines TRBV20-1 with TRBJ2-5; D is possibly TRBD2 (7 bases). CDR1 is DFQATT and CDR2 is SNEGSKA in the germline V gene (reference sequence). V lost 1 base, J lost 4 bases, and 13 bases lay in between. The CDR3 is made up of 14 amino acids.

In its sample, this clonotype was seen a few times. The V call is TRBV12-3 or TRBV12-4, the J call TRBJ1-1; 7 bases map to TRBD1. V shed 6 bases, J shed 3 bases, and the junction held 7 bases outside the gene matches. The CDR3 is 14 residues long. CDR3 coding DNA: TGTGCCAGCAGCTCACAGGGGCCTGACACTGAAGCTTTCTTT. It specifies CASSSQGPDTEAFF.

This clonotype was detected a few times. The chain has TRBV4-3 and TRBJ2-4; the D gene is possibly TRBD1 (5 bases). CDR1 and CDR2 from the germline V gene are LGHNA and YSLEER. V lost 0 bases to trimming and J lost 5 bases, with 5 bases between them. The CDR3 consists of 13 residues. The CDR3 sequence is CASSQDRENIQYF. The CDR3 region has the DNA TGCGCCAGCAGCCAAGACAGGGAAAACATTCAGTACTTC.

The chain employs TRBV5-1 and TRBJ1-2, with D unclear. The CDR3 consists of 13 residues. V gave up 0 bases and J gave up 4 bases, with 7 bases separating them. Germline V gene data show CDR1 as SGHRS and CDR2 as YFSETQ. The CDR3: CASSLDLAYGYTF. Here the CDR3 DNA reads TGCGCCAGCAGCTTGGATCTCGCCTATGGCTACACCTTC.

This clonotype has only a few counts. The rearrangement links TRBV7-2 to TRBJ2-1, with 11 bases matching TRBD2. The germline V gene has CDR1 SGHTA and CDR2 FQGNSA. The length of the CDR3 is 15 residues. J was trimmed by 14 bases and V by 5 bases; bases with no gene match: 14. The CDR3 loop reads CASSPEPTSGKFEFF. As DNA, the CDR3 is TGTGCCAGCAGCCCCGAACCGACTAGCGGGAAATTTGAGTTCTTC.

CDR3 DNA sequence: TGTGCCATCAGTGGGGTTGGCGGGAGCTCCTACAATGAGCAGTTCTTC. Encoded protein: CAISGVGGSSYNEQFF. The chain carries TRBV10-3 and TRBJ2-1; 7 bases align to TRBD2. The CDR3 extends over 16 amino acids. Losses at the gene ends were 4 bases for V and 0 bases for J; bases not matched to a gene: 6. Looked up from germline, CDR1 is ENHRY and CDR2 is SYGVKD.

This clonotype occurred many times. V is TRBV24-1 and J is TRBJ2-3; D ambiguous. Germline V gene data show CDR1 as KGHDR and CDR2 as SFDVKD. The CDR3 sequence is 15 residues long. V was pared by 3 bases and J by 0 bases, with 9 bases between. CDR3 sequence: CATSDGLMSTDTQYF. For the CDR3, the DNA is TGTGCCACCAGTGATGGGCTCATGAGCACAGATACGCAGTATTTT.

The chain links TRBV14 to TRBJ2-5, with D maybe TRBD1 (5 bases). The germline V gene has CDR1 SGHDN and CDR2 FVKESK. The CDR3 totals 15 residues. Trimming pared 1 base from V and 5 bases from J, leaving 14 bases between. The CDR3, as DNA: TGTGCCAGCAGCCAAGCCCGACAGCTTTGGGAGACCCAGTACTTC. Its protein is CASSQARQLWETQYF.

This chain connects TRBV5-1 to TRBJ2-7; D unclear. Trimming took 4 bases from V and 6 from J, leaving 11 bases between them. Germline assignment: CDR1 SGHRS and CDR2 YFSETQ. This CDR3 has 12 amino acids. CDR3 region: CASSPGFAEQYF. The CDR3 DNA reads as TGCGCCAGCAGCCCCGGTTTCGCCGAGCAGTACTTC. The full variable domain, with the rest looked up from reference TRBV5-1 and TRBJ2-7, is KAGVTQTPRYLIKTRGQQVTLSCSPISGHRSVSWYQQTPGQGLQFLFEYFSETQRNKGNFPGRFSGRQFSNSRSEMNVSTLELGDSALYLCASSPGFAEQYFGPGTRLTVT.

The rearrangement uses TRBV28 and TRBJ1-3, with D unclear. The CDR3 totals 10 residues. Trimming left V 4 bases short and J 7 bases short, with 2 bases between. Germline-derived CDR1 and CDR2 are MDHEN and SYDVKM. The CDR3 reads CASSSNTIYF. CDR3 nucleotide sequence: TGTGCCAGCAGTTCTAACACCATATATTTT. The full variable domain, its missing parts supplied by reference TRBV28 and TRBJ1-3, is DVKVTQSSRYLVKRTGEKVFLECVQDMDHENMFWYRQDPGLGLRLIYFSYDVKMKEKGDIPEGYSVSREKKERFSLILESASTNQTSMYLCASSSNTIYFGEGSWLTVV.

The chain uses TRBV3-1 and TRBJ2-5; TRBD2 matches 10 bases. This CDR3 contains 18 residues. CDR1 and CDR2 (germline): LGHDT, YNNKEL (reference sequence). The J segment lost 1 base and the V segment lost 1 base, leaving 9 bases of the junction unmatched. The chain's CDR3 is CASSQGTSGRTFQETQYF. CDR3 nucleotide sequence: TGTGCCAGCAGCCAAGGGACTAGCGGAAGGACTTTCCAAGAGACCCAGTACTTC.

This clonotype appeared a single time. The chain is built from TRBV7-2 and TRBJ2-1; D gene unclear. Germline lookup yields CDR1 SGHTA and CDR2 FQGNSA. CDR3 length: 15 residues. V shed 2 bases and J shed 4 bases, with 12 bases lying between them. The CDR3: CASSLYSKGYNEQFF. CDR3 nucleotides: TGTGCCAGCAGCTTATATTCCAAGGGATACAATGAGCAGTTCTTC. The full variable domain, completed using reference TRBV7-2 and TRBJ2-1, is GAGVSQSPSNKVTEKGKDVELRCDPISGHTALYWYRQSLGQGLEFLIYFQGNSAPDKSGLPSDRFSAERTGGSVSTLTIQRTQQEDSAVYLCASSLYSKGYNEQFFGPGTRLTVL.

This clonotype was recorded a few times. The genes are TRBV6-1 and TRBJ1-2; 7 bases agree with TRBD1. Germline V gene sequence: CDR1 MNHNS, CDR2 SASEGT. With V trimmed by 6 bases and J by 5 bases, 15 bases remained unmatched. This CDR3 comprises 16 residues. As DNA, the CDR3 is TGTGCCAGCAGAGGGCAGGGGGTCCTTTTTGGGTATGGCTACACCTTC. Protein: CASRGQGVLFGYGYTF.

This clonotype appeared a few times. This chain uses TRBV7-8 with TRBJ2-3; the match to TRBD1 covers 7 bases. CDR1 is SGHVS and CDR2 is FQNEAQ in the germline V gene. The J segment lost 4 bases and the V segment lost 4 bases, leaving 5 bases of the junction unmatched. This CDR3 is built from 14 residues. The CDR3 protein is CASSSPQGADTQYF. The CDR3 coding sequence is TGTGCCAGCAGCTCACCCCAGGGGGCAGATACGCAGTATTTT.

There are many counts of this clonotype. The V and J genes are TRBV15 and TRBJ1-2, with a tentative D call TRBD1 (5 bases). The length of the CDR3 is 16 residues. The V gene's germline CDR1 is LNHNV and CDR2 YYDKDF (reference sequence). Trimming stripped 3 bases from V and 0 bases from J, with 14 bases between. The CDR3 here is CATSSGRDGTNYGYTF. Written as DNA, the CDR3 is TGTGCCACCAGCAGCGGCCGGGACGGGACTAACTATGGCTACACCTTC. The full variable domain, in which reference TRBV15 and TRBJ1-2 provide the parts outside the CDR3, is DAMVIQNPRYQVTQFGKPVTLSCSQTLNHNVMYWYQQKSSQAPKLLFHYYDKDFNNEADTPDNFQSRRPNTSFCFLDIRSPGLGDTAMYLCATSSGRDGTNYGYTFGSGTRLTVV.

This clonotype has just a few counts. The chain couples TRBV20-1 to TRBJ2-3; 8 positions agree with TRBD1. There are 14 residues in the CDR3. J gave up 1 base and V 6 bases, and 6 bases lay outside the gene matches. Germline V lookup: CDR1 DFQATT, CDR2 SNEGSKA (reference sequence). This CDR3 is CSATGTGGTDTQYF. In DNA form, the CDR3 reads TGCAGTGCCACCGGGACAGGCGGCACAGATACGCAGTATTTT.

V is TRBV5-6 and J is TRBJ2-3, with D tentatively TRBD2 (6 bases). The CDR3 length is 16 residues. The V gene's germline CDR1 is SGHDT and CDR2 YYEEEE. V lost 4 bases and J 0 bases, leaving 15 bases between the germline ends. The CDR3 sequence is CASSTSLARSTDTQYF. For the CDR3, the DNA is TGTGCCAGCAGCACCTCACTAGCCCGCAGCACAGATACGCAGTATTTT.

The genes are TRBV5-6 and TRBJ2-5; TRBD2 might be the D (5 bases). CDR1 SGHDT and CDR2 YYEEEE come from the germline V gene. The CDR3 totals 14 residues. V lost 3 bases and J lost 1, with 10 bases in between. DNA of the CDR3: TGTGCCAGCAGCTCTAAACGGGGCCAAGAGACCCAGTACTTC. Translating gives CASSSKRGQETQYF.

This clonotype appeared a single time. CDR3 sequence: CAWRVTVRETQYF. Written as DNA, the CDR3 is TGTGCCTGGAGAGTGACAGTCCGGGAGACCCAGTACTTC. The chain combines TRBV30 with TRBJ2-5, with D perhaps TRBD1 (5 bases). Germline loops: CDR1 GTSNPN, CDR2 SVGIG (reference sequence). V was cut by 3 bases and J by 5 bases, with 13 bases left in between. The CDR3 spans 13 residues.

There are a few counts of this clonotype. V and J are TRBV25-1 and TRBJ2-5; TRBD2 matches at 7 bases. The CDR3 loop spans 16 amino acids. Trimming cost V 5 bases and J 2 bases; bases outside gene matches: 11. Germline CDR1 reads MGHDK; CDR2 reads SYGVNS. CDR3 residues: CASSRTGGTMQETQYF. DNA of the CDR3: TGTGCCAGCAGTAGGACGGGAGGCACTATGCAAGAGACCCAGTACTTC.